The 29 T cell receptor beta chains in this list originate from one sample, sequenced in a study of patients and donors after allogeneic stem cell transplantation. MiXCR, applied by TCRdb to the RT-PCR reads, yields one record per CDR3 protein. The repertoire holds about 960,000 distinct CDR3 sequences, over 15% seen once, with 5% to 6.5% in the top ten. The sequencing sample was made of blood, either unsorted or a sorted T cell fraction (not recorded which). These receptors were obtained from a human donor who was either an allogeneic HSCT recipient or a stem cell or donor lymphocyte infusion donor (not recorded which). It is not recorded whose cells these are; they may come from a transplant donor.

This clonotype was counted a few times. The V gene is TRBV12-3 or TRBV12-4, the J gene TRBJ2-3; the D gene is possibly TRBD1 (5 bases). The CDR3 totals 11 residues. With 2 bases removed from V and 11 bases from J, the gap between germline ends came to 8 bases. The CDR3 loop is CASSLSQGQYF. The CDR3 DNA follows: TGTGCCAGCAGTTTAAGCCAGGGGCAGTATTTT.

This clonotype was seen more than once but under ten times. V is TRBV10-3 and J is TRBJ2-7; the match to TRBD1 covers 8 bases. Germline trimming cut 11 bases from V and 3 bases from J; bases unmatched to any gene: 9. The CDR3 extends over 13 amino acids. Per the germline V gene, CDR1 is ENHRY and CDR2 is SYGVKD. The CDR3 sequence: CACRGHSGYEQYF. The CDR3 DNA reads TGTGCCTGCAGGGGGCATTCTGGCTACGAGCAGTACTTC.

The chain couples TRBV6-1 to TRBJ2-7; possibly TRBD1 or TRBD2 for D (5 bases each). The CDR3 has 17 residues. Germline lookup yields CDR1 MNHNS and CDR2 SASEGT. V shed 3 bases and J shed 6 bases, with 24 bases lying between them. The CDR3 here is CASSEFGLWGTYSEQYF. In DNA, the CDR3 is TGTGCCAGCAGTGAGTTCGGGTTGTGGGGGACCTATTCCGAGCAGTACTTC.

This clonotype was counted at least ten times. This chain's CDR3 is CASSGLAGGVSSYNEQFF. The CDR3 DNA reads TGTGCCAGCAGCGGACTAGCGGGGGGCGTAAGCTCCTACAATGAGCAGTTCTTC. The chain combines TRBV12-3 or TRBV12-4 with TRBJ2-1; 14 nucleotides agree with TRBD2. The CDR3 runs 18 residues. V lost 6 bases, J lost 0 bases, and 7 bases stayed unmatched.

The V call is TRBV6-1, the J call TRBJ1-1, with D perhaps TRBD1 (5 bases). This CDR3 contains 14 residues. Germline V gene data show CDR1 as MNHNS and CDR2 as SASEGT. V lost 7 bases and J 6 bases, leaving 18 bases between the germline ends. The CDR3 is CASTHGGNGAEAFF. As DNA, the CDR3 is TGTGCCAGCACCCACGGGGGGAACGGCGCTGAAGCTTTCTTT.

The sample holds a few counts of this clonotype. The chain uses TRBV3-1 and TRBJ2-2; the match to TRBD1 covers 7 bases. This CDR3 has 19 amino acids. Losses at the gene ends were 6 bases for V and 0 bases for J; bases not matched to a gene: 16. Germline-derived CDR1 and CDR2 are LGHDT and YNNKEL (reference sequence). The CDR3 loop is CASSRPNDRDRTNTGELFF. For the CDR3, the DNA is TGTGCCAGCAGTCGCCCGAACGACAGGGACAGAACGAACACCGGGGAGCTGTTTTTT.

V is TRBV29-1 and J is TRBJ1-2, with D uncertain. The CDR3 is 10 amino acids. V was clipped by 7 bases and J by 8 bases, with 11 bases between them. From germline, CDR1 is SQVTM and CDR2 ANQGSEA. The CDR3 sequence is CSARASGYTF. DNA for the CDR3: TGCAGCGCTCGGGCCTCAGGCTACACCTTC.

This clonotype was detected only a few times. The J gene is TRBJ1-1, the V gene TRBV11-1; D is unclear. V lost 8 bases and J lost 5, with 9 bases in between. This CDR3 comprises 11 residues. The germline V gene has CDR1 SGHAT and CDR2 FQDESV (reference sequence). CDR3 sequence (DNA): TGTGCCAGCGGTTTATGGACTGAAGCTTTCTTT. Its translation is CASGLWTEAFF.

This clonotype has a handful of counts. V and J are TRBV6-2 or TRBV6-3 and TRBJ2-2; either TRBD1 or TRBD2 may supply D (6 bases each). Germline lookup yields CDR1 MNHEY and CDR2 SVGEGT. This CDR3 spans 17 amino acids. V was cut by 6 bases and J by 4 bases, with 21 bases left in between. The CDR3 bases are TGTGCCAGCAGCCACTTCTTACGGGGGCCGTCCACCGGGGAGCTGTTTTTT. It translates to CASSHFLRGPSTGELFF.

The rearrangement uses TRBV12-3 or TRBV12-4 and TRBJ1-1; TRBD1 matches at 9 bases. CDR3 length: 14 residues. The J segment lost 8 bases and the V segment lost 4 bases, leaving 8 bases of the junction unmatched. The CDR3 nucleotides are TGTGCCAGCAGTTCCACAGGGGGCGGCCCAGAAGCTTTCTTT. Residues: CASSSTGGGPEAFF.

This clonotype was detected only a few times. The chain carries TRBV29-1 and TRBJ2-3; the D gene is possibly TRBD2 (6 bases). CDR1 is SQVTM, CDR2 ANQGSEA, per germline. V was clipped by 7 bases and J by 2 bases, with 19 bases between them. The CDR3 covers 15 residues. CDR3 in DNA: TGCAGCGCCATCGGGGGTTGGGGGTCCACAGATACGCAGTATTTT. This gives the protein CSAIGGWGSTDTQYF.

This clonotype has a handful of counts. This chain connects TRBV5-1 to TRBJ2-7; 7 bases are shared with TRBD1. Germline V gives CDR1 SGHRS, CDR2 YFSETQ. The CDR3 spans 14 residues. After removal of 4 bases from V and 4 bases from J, the junction contained 8 bases not matched to a gene. CDR3 coding DNA: TGCGCCAGCAGCCCCTCGGGACAGTTTTACGAGCAGTACTTC. Protein: CASSPSGQFYEQYF.

The V gene is TRBV7-8, the J gene TRBJ2-7; D call uncertain. V gave up 2 bases and J gave up 7 bases, with 12 bases separating them. CDR1 SGHVS and CDR2 FQNEAQ come from the germline V gene. The CDR3 length is 13 residues. The CDR3 spells CASSLYLAREQYF. As DNA, the CDR3 is TGTGCCAGCAGCTTATACTTGGCGCGAGAGCAGTACTTC.

This chain links TRBV12-3 or TRBV12-4 with TRBJ2-7; D remains ambiguous. V lost 5 bases, J lost 2 bases, and 19 bases lay in between. The CDR3 extends over 16 amino acids. CDR3 nucleotide sequence: TGTGCCAGCAGTACCGACTGGCAAATGAATGCCTACGAGCAGTACTTC. Translated: CASSTDWQMNAYEQYF.

CDR3 in amino acids: CASSEGDRRRGYTF. The CDR3 nucleotides read TGTGCCAGCAGTGAAGGGGACCGAAGACGAGGCTACACCTTC. J is TRBJ1-2 and V is TRBV25-1; a weak D match, TRBD1 (5 bases). The V gene lost 2 bases and the J gene lost 8 bases, with 15 bases spanning the gap. The CDR3 totals 14 residues. The V gene's germline CDR1 is MGHDK and CDR2 SYGVNS.

This clonotype was counted only a few times. CDR3 nucleotide sequence: TGCGCCAGCAGCCAAGATGGGTCAGGGGGTAACTATGGCTACACCTTC. As protein: CASSQDGSGGNYGYTF. V is TRBV4-3 and J is TRBJ1-2; 7 bases align to TRBD1. The CDR3 consists of 16 residues. V lost 0 bases, J lost 1 base, and 5 bases stayed unmatched. Germline CDR1 LGHNA, CDR2 YSLEER.

This chain connects TRBV12-3 or TRBV12-4 to TRBJ1-2, with 7 bases matching TRBD1. CDR3 length: 11 residues. Trimming took 10 bases from V and 8 from J; bases not matched to a gene: 7. CDR3 in amino acids: CATQLGGGYTF. As DNA, the CDR3 is TGTGCCACCCAGTTAGGGGGCGGCTACACCTTC.

The chain links TRBV6-2 or TRBV6-3 to TRBJ2-7, with D possibly TRBD1 on 5 matching bases. This CDR3 region has 14 residues. V was pared by 3 bases and J by 3 bases, with 12 bases between. CDR1 is MNHEY and CDR2 is SVGEGT in the germline V gene. CDR3 sequence: CASSYSQGDYEQYF. CDR3 in DNA: TGTGCCAGCAGTTATTCTCAGGGCGACTACGAGCAGTACTTC.

J is TRBJ2-1 and V is TRBV7-9; D perhaps matches TRBD2 (5 bases). From germline, CDR1 is SEHNR and CDR2 FQNEAQ (reference sequence). The CDR3 consists of 15 residues. Trimming shortened V by 8 bases and J by 2 bases, and 16 bases separated the two germline ends. CDR3 amino acids: CASDFTTGAYNEQFF. The CDR3 DNA sequence: TGTGCCAGCGACTTTACTACCGGGGCCTACAATGAGCAGTTCTTC.

This chain joins TRBV7-9 and TRBJ1-1; D is unclear. Germline V gene data show CDR1 as SEHNR and CDR2 as FQNEAQ (reference sequence). V lost 5 bases and J 1 base, leaving 14 bases between the germline ends. This CDR3 spans 15 amino acids. CDR3 region: CASSPPTMKNTEAFF. CDR3 nucleotides: TGTGCCAGCAGCCCCCCCACAATGAAGAACACTGAAGCTTTCTTT. Combining the CDR3 with reference TRBV7-9 and TRBJ1-1 gives the whole variable domain DTGVSQNPRHKITKRGQNVTFRCDPISEHNRLYWYRQTLGQGPEFLTYFQNEAQLEKSRLLSDRFSAERPKGSFSTLEIQRTEQGDSAMYLCASSPPTMKNTEAFFGQGTRLTVV.

This clonotype was counted between two and nine times. This rearrangement joins TRBV20-1 to TRBJ2-7, with TRBD1 matching 10 bases. Losses at the gene ends were 6 bases for V and 8 bases for J; bases not matched to a gene: 10. In germline, CDR1 is DFQATT, CDR2 SNEGSKA (reference sequence). The CDR3 length is 13 residues. CDR3 nucleotides: TGCAGTGCGACCGGGACAGGGGCGCGTCAGCAGTACTTC. Its translation is CSATGTGARQQYF.

This clonotype was seen a handful of times. The V gene is TRBV9, the J gene TRBJ2-1; D remains unclear. Per the germline V gene, CDR1 is SGDLS and CDR2 is YYNGEE. The CDR3 runs 16 residues. V was pared by 4 bases and J by 0 bases, with 14 bases between. The CDR3 protein is CASSPRTMSSYNEQFF. The CDR3 DNA reads as TGTGCCAGCAGCCCCCGGACCATGAGCTCCTACAATGAGCAGTTCTTC.

V gene TRBV20-1 combines with J gene TRBJ2-3, with TRBD2 matching 7 bases. The CDR3 contains 15 residues. The ends lost 0 bases at V and 3 bases at J; junction bases unmatched: 6. Germline CDR1 and CDR2: DFQATT and SNEGSKA (reference sequence). CDR3 in DNA: TGCAGTGCTAGAGATCCAGCGGGACGAACAGATACGCAGTATTTT. It codes for CSARDPAGRTDTQYF.

A few counts support this clonotype. The J gene is TRBJ1-5, the V gene TRBV7-9; D gene unclear. Per germline, CDR1 SEHNR and CDR2 FQNEAQ (reference sequence). Trimming removed 5 bases at V and 0 bases at J, with 14 bases between. This CDR3 has 16 amino acids. CDR3 sequence: CASSPSWGNSNQPQHF. CDR3 DNA sequence: TGTGCCAGCAGCCCGTCGTGGGGAAATAGCAATCAGCCCCAGCATTTT.

This clonotype was seen repeatedly, ten times or more. The chain is built from TRBV12-3 or TRBV12-4 and TRBJ2-1; D gene uncertain. The CDR3 runs 11 residues. Trimming stripped 6 bases from V and 4 bases from J, with 4 bases between. The CDR3 spells CASRSYNEQFF. The CDR3 coding sequence is TGTGCCAGCAGATCGTACAATGAGCAGTTCTTC.

The V and J genes are TRBV20-1 and TRBJ2-3, with D tentatively TRBD1 or TRBD2 (5 bases each). V was cut by 4 bases and J by 1 base, with 18 bases left in between. Germline lookup yields CDR1 DFQATT and CDR2 SNEGSKA (reference sequence). This CDR3 has 16 amino acids. The CDR3 protein is CSAIPTPGPGTDTQYF. The DNA of the CDR3 is TGCAGTGCTATTCCCACGCCGGGACCAGGCACAGATACGCAGTATTTT.

This chain links TRBV12-3 or TRBV12-4 with TRBJ2-2; D gene ambiguous. The germline V and J ends were trimmed by 2 bases and 6 bases, with 16 bases remaining between them. The CDR3 covers 16 residues. The CDR3 reads CASSLWQVVRSGELFF. The DNA for the CDR3 is TGTGCCAGCAGTTTATGGCAGGTAGTGAGGTCCGGGGAGCTGTTTTTT.

In this sample, this clonotype turned up a few times. The J gene is TRBJ2-2, the V gene TRBV20-1, with 9 bases aligning to TRBD1. Trimming took 3 bases from V and 3 from J; bases not matched to a gene: 8. The CDR3 runs to 16 residues. The germline CDR1 and CDR2 sequences are DFQATT and SNEGSKA (reference sequence). CDR3 sequence: CSASPRDRVDTGELFF. CDR3 nucleotide sequence: TGCAGTGCTAGTCCCCGGGACAGGGTTGACACCGGGGAGCTGTTTTTT.

This clonotype turned up a few times. The chain joins TRBV10-3 to TRBJ1-6, with 7 bases fitting TRBD1. CDR3 length: 15 residues. Losses at the gene ends were 10 bases for V and 3 bases for J; bases not matched to a gene: 9. CDR1 and CDR2 from the germline V gene are ENHRY and SYGVKD. The CDR3 loop is CATGAGQIYNSPLHF. CDR3 nucleotides: TGTGCCACTGGCGCGGGACAGATCTATAATTCACCCCTCCACTTT.